This TCR beta chain appears in the sequencing data of a study of technical replicates of blood from a handful of donors. The CDR3 contains 16 residues. V lost 4 bases to trimming and J lost 2 bases, with 16 bases between them. Profiling relied on immunoSEQ multiplex PCR, and the TCRdb table lists in-frame clones only, not all of them. The sample yields roughly 50,000 clones, nearly 95% seen once. This clone appeared once. Specimen: PBMCs. This sequence originates from a human donor in good health. Some clones in this sample may be carry-over from other donors' samples. The chain carries TRBV5-3 and TRBJ1-5; D remains unclear. TRBV5-3 is an ORF; its function is uncertain. The CDR3 nucleotides read TGTGCCAGAAGCCTTGGGGAGAGAAGGGGCAATCAGCCCCAGCATTTT. Its protein product is CARSLGERRGNQPQHF.